The clone carrying this TCR beta chain was detected a few times. Its antigen is not known. Gene names and germline match the mouse. The sequence runs out 1 residue before the end of the CDR3; the remainder is reconstructed from the germline J gene. This CDR3 is built from 12 residues. The germline V gene encodes CDR1 KGHPV and CDR2 FQNQEV (reference sequence). With V trimmed by 4 bases and J by 6 bases, 1 base remained unmatched. The data belong to a study of tissue T cells after allogeneic stem cell transplantation. Overall study results and limits: Within patients, tissue anatomy strongly shaped TCR repertoire composition.

Assay used: immunoSEQ multiplex PCR; TCRdb lists only in-frame clones, some missing. The sample records some 7,600 clones, 50% being singletons. Time point described: mouse harvest day 7 after allogeneic transplant. Each mouse received 10^7 T-cell-depleted marrow cells plus 10^6 splenic CD5+ T cells by tail vein. Mice had MHC-mismatched B6 into BALB/c GVHD, sampled day 7 or 14. The sequencing input was lymph node tissue. V is TRBV26 and J is TRBJ2-7, with 9 bases aligning to TRBD1. This receptor was obtained from a female BALB/c mouse given C57BL/6 T cells with graft-versus-host disease after an allogeneic hematopoietic cell transplant. Partial CDR3 DNA: TGTGCCAGCAGTCGGACAGGGGTTGAACAGTAC. This gives the protein CASSRTGVEQY. The CDR3, in full, reads CASSRTGVEQYF.